This T cell receptor (beta chain) stems from a study of response to subunit inactivated influenza vaccine. This CDR3 region has 18 residues. The J segment lost 0 bases and the V segment lost 3 bases, leaving 9 bases of the junction unmatched. The germline CDR1 and CDR2 sequences are LGHNA and YNFKEQ. This clonotype was counted a few times. As yet, its antigen is unknown. TCRdb re-called the RT-PCR reads through MiXCR, storing one row per CDR3 protein. The sample contains about 650,000 distinct CDR3 sequences, 15% to 18% of which appear only once. Points from the study as a whole: New T cells are recruited in small numbers by each seasonal influenza vaccination, according to the authors' suggestion.

This TCR derives from a man aged 45 to 65 who received an inactivated influenza vaccine. Sequencing used PBMCs from blood, obtained less than 13 days after vaccination. This chain uses TRBV4-2 with TRBJ2-7; TRBD2 agrees at 12 bases. CDR3 nucleotides: TGTGCCAGCAGCCAGGAACTAGCGGGGGGCGGGAGCTCCTACGAGCAGTACTTC. This codes for CASSQELAGGGSSYEQYF.